This T cell receptor (beta chain) was identified in a study of somatic mutations in cytotoxic T cells in rheumatoid arthritis (dated by TCRdb to 2017 to 2019). About the full investigation: Right after diagnosis and prior to the start of any treatment, roughly 33 ml EDTA of peripheral blood was drawn from patients. Sorted V beta1+ cells also underwent TCRB sequencing, and some V beta antibody-stained T-cell populations were flow-sorted at nearly 100% purity on a FACSAria II or Sony SH800. In newly diagnosed rheumatoid arthritis without treatment, the study examined if expanded CD8+ T-cell clones harbor somatic mutations, relying on TCRB deep sequencing to characterize clonality. TCRB deep sequencing covered some 65 patients with rheumatoid arthritis along with around 20 healthy controls. Median age was essentially the same in the patient group and the control group. On the study overall, not on this receptor specifically: Viral specificity could not be ruled out by absence from virus-specific databases, and the antigen targets of the expanded CD8+ clones remained unknown. There was no significant difference in CD8+ T-cell clonality between rheumatoid arthritis patients and age-matched healthy controls. The largest CD8+ clone made up more than 20% of CD8+ cells in about an eighth of the 65 patients, and blood and synovial fluid shared several identical CD8+ TCRB sequences. No adjustment for multiple comparisons was made for the slight TRBV07 underrepresentation in patients. An increase of CD8+ clonality with age was seen in patients (Spearman r of about 0.49) but not in healthy controls.

The immunoSEQ assay was applied to genomic DNA for TCRB CDR3 sequencing. As for the authors' bioinformatics: When patient CD8+ clones exceeding 1% were checked against published virus-specific TCRB sequences, only a few matched. Analyses were restricted to productive TCRB rearrangements. Defining a clone by its unique TCRB CDR3 sequence, the study calculated clonality as a productive clonality index derived from Shannon entropy. The template counts of each clone relative to the total templates per sample were used to calculate repertoire overlap between two samples. A correlation with a Spearman r of 0.61 was found between V-gene usage by flow cytometry and V-gene usage by TCRB sequencing. Here the immuneACCESS table is served through TCRdb, limited to in-frame sequences with V and J called. Missing clones are a known gap in these copies; in checked studies unresolved V genes cover under half, and the rest lacks a known reason. V and J calls and clone size are those listed in that table; D and trimming were worked out from the DNA. The sample records some 14,000 clones, 65% to 80% of which are singletons. Of the sample, 6% to 8.5% is held by the ten largest clones.

Positive magnetic bead selection on an AutoMACS was used to isolate CD4+ and CD8+ cells, with flow cytometry used to check purity. Clonal expansions were first screened by flow cytometry with a TCR V beta antibody panel, then characterized by TCRB deep sequencing of sorted CD8+ fractions. Peripheral blood mononuclear cells were obtained using density gradient separation with Ficoll-Paque PLUS. Nucleospin Tissue or Tissue XS kits were used to extract DNA from CD4-enriched, CD8-enriched or PBMC samples, and a Qubit 2.0 fluorometer was used for quantification. CDR1 is given as SNHLY and CDR2 as FYNNEI, both from the germline V gene. Trimming accounts for 8 bases at V and 3 bases at J, while the number of junction bases matched to no gene is 5. There are 13 amino acids in the CDR3, from cysteine to phenylalanine inclusive. Of all the DNA, just the CDR3 is kept, 39 bases in frame from base 1. As regards this clone: The target of this receptor is not known. Base-call qualities are not available, and no considerably larger clone is one nucleotide away.

The receptor comes from an adult with rheumatoid arthritis. Recombination joined TRBV2 with TRBJ2-7; 9 middle bases align to TRBD1. Material: CD8+ T cells sorted from blood. Here is the DNA: TGTGCCAGCCCGGGACAGGGAAGCTACGAGCAGTACTTC. This gives the protein CASPGQGSYEQYF.